The clone carrying this T cell receptor beta chain has a count of ten or more. These data originate in a study of Graves' ophthalmopathy and Graves' hyperthyroidism. The TCR beta CDR3 regions underwent amplification from RNA transcripts. The authors performed first-round RT-PCR with HTBI primers and then a second-round multiplex PCR. TCRdb re-called the multiplex PCR reads with MiXCR, one entry per CDR3 protein. The sample gives about 1.2 million distinct CDR3 sequences, 35% to 45% of which show up once; 11% is in the top ten. The CDR3 extends over 14 amino acids. V was pared by 6 bases and J by 2 bases, with 3 bases of the junction left unmatched.

The sequenced sample consisted of peripheral blood or thyroid tissue (not recorded which). This chain connects TRBV12-3 or TRBV12-4 to TRBJ2-7; 11 bases are a match to TRBD2. The receptor's source is an adult man with Graves' hyperthyroidism. CDR3: CASRTSGKPYEQYF. CDR3 DNA: TGTGCCAGCAGGACTAGCGGGAAGCCCTACGAGCAGTACTTC.